The present T cell receptor (beta chain) was sequenced within a study of T cell responses to AZD1222 COVID-19 vaccine. Overall study findings and caveats: Seropositive at baseline were only five or six AZD1222 recipients.

Assay: immunoSEQ multiplex PCR; the TCRdb copy retains only in-frame clones and omits some. The sample has about 60,000 clones; 75% to 95% are singletons. Worth noting for this clone: Its antigen is undetermined.

The CDR3 contains 14 residues. Germline V lookup: CDR1 SGHTA, CDR2 FQGNSA. The junction had 2 bases not matched to a gene; V was cut back by 2 bases and J by 6 bases. Sequencing used peripheral blood, obtained 28 days after the second dose of the MenACWY control vaccine. The rearrangement joins TRBV7-2 to TRBJ2-3; 10 nucleotides line up with TRBD2. This receptor was taken from an adult who received the MenACWY meningococcal vaccine as a control. The CDR3 here is CASSLTSGMDTQYF. The CDR3 DNA reads as TGTGCCAGCAGCTTAACTAGCGGGATGGATACGCAGTATTTT.